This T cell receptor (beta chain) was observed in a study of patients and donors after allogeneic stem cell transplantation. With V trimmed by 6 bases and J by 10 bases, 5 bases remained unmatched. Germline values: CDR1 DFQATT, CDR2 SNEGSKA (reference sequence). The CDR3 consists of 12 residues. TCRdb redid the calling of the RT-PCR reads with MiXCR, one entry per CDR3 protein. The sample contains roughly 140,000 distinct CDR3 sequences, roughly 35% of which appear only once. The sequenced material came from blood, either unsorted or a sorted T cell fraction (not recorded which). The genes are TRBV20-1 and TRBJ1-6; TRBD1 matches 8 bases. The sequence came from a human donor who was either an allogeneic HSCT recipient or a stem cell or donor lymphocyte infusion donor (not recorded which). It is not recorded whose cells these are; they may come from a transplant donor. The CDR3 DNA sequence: TGCAGTGCGGAGGGACAGGTCTCACCCCTCCACTTT. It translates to CSAEGQVSPLHF.